This T cell receptor beta chain was captured in a study of shared clonotypes between healthy human individuals. A word on this clone: Distinct nucleotide sequences in the sample also encode this CDR3.

With V trimmed by 2 bases and J by 4 bases, 1 base remained unmatched. CDR1 is SEHNR and CDR2 is FQNEAQ in the germline V gene (reference sequence). This CDR3 comprises 13 residues. The assay was immunoSEQ multiplex PCR, and TCRdb's table has in-frame clones only and misses some. The data contain around 1,100,000 clones, 60% to 85% of them singletons. This chain uses TRBV7-9 with TRBJ2-5; TRBD1 matches 7 bases. The receptor's source is a man younger than 35 in good health. Some clones in this sample may be carry-over from other donors' samples. Sequenced: memory CD4+ T cells from PBMCs. The subset here: CD45RA-negative fraction. CDR3 residues: CASSLTGVETQYF. The CDR3 nucleotides are TGTGCCAGCAGCTTAACAGGGGTAGAGACCCAGTACTTC. Using reference TRBV7-9 and TRBJ2-5 for the parts outside the CDR3, the full variable domain is DTGVSQNPRHKITKRGQNVTFRCDPISEHNRLYWYRQTLGQGPEFLTYFQNEAQLEKSRLLSDRFSAERPKGSFSTLEIQRTEQGDSAMYLCASSLTGVETQYFGPGTRLLVL.